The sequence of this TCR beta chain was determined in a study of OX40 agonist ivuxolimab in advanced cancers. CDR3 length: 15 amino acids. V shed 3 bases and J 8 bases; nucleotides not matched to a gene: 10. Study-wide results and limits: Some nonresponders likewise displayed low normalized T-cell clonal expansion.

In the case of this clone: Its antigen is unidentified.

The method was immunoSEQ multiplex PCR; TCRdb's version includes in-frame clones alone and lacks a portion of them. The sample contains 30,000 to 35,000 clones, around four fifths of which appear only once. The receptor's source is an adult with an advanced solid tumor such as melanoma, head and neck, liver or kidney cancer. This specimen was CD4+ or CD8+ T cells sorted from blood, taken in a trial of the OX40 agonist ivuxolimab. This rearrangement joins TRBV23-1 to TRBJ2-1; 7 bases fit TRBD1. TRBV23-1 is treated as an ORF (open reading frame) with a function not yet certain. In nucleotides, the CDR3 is TGCGCCAGCAGTCATGGACAGGAGCCTCGGGATGAGCAGTTCTTC. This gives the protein CASSHGQEPRDEQFF.